The rows below give T cell receptor beta chains drawn from one sample of a study of CD8+ T cells in alopecia areata. The assay was immunoSEQ multiplex PCR, and TCRdb's table has in-frame clones only and misses some. The sample consists of over 100,000 clones, about 49% of them appearing once. The sample here was CD8+ T cells sorted from blood, taken at week 0. Receptor source: a human donor with alopecia areata. CDR3s leave out the opening cysteine and the closing phenylalanine or tryptophan. A clone size is listed for some rows: how often the clone was seen (once, few, many), or a class if it is expanded.

abundance,v_gene,j_gene,CDR3aa
-,TRBV29-1,TRBJ2-1,SVEAQPLHNEQF
-,TRBV27,TRBJ2-1,ASSFGGEQF
few,TRBV30,TRBJ2-5,AWGPRLAGPETQY
-,TRBV27,TRBJ2-2,ASSFAAVHGELF
-,TRBV9,TRBJ2-7,ASSVGANLYEQY
once,TRBV27,TRBJ2-6,ASSFPPGDNSGANVLT
few,TRBV30,TRBJ2-7,AWSRASGEQY
-,TRBV13,TRBJ2-1,ASSLDRALRDEQF
-,TRBV29-1,TRBJ1-2,SVWAITNYGYT
few,TRBV6-4,TRBJ2-1,ASSGGQAPYNEQF
-,TRBV30,TRBJ2-5,AWSAIGENLETQY
-,TRBV6-6,TRBJ1-4,ASEGGNEKLF
-,TRBV6-1,TRBJ1-6,ASSDPGWEAYNSPLH
-,TRBV4-1,TRBJ1-2,ASSQGFMSGSGYT
-,TRBV7-2,TRBJ2-1,ASSRSGGPYNEQF
few,TRBV4-2,TRBJ2-3,ASWGNTDTQY
-,TRBV4-3,TRBJ1-2,ASSQASRMERPSYGYT
once,TRBV27,TRBJ2-5,ASSLYIDSQETQY
-,TRBV30,TRBJ1-6,AWSDDSPLH
-,TRBV5-1,TRBJ2-3,ASHNEGAGTDTQY
-,TRBV29-1,TRBJ2-7,SADSGDSYEQY
-,TRBV13,TRBJ1-4,ASSLGLGTEDEKLF
few,TRBV7-9,TRBJ1-1,ASSWAGRRDGTEAF
few,TRBV7-6,TRBJ1-1,ASSPGLGQGYWGAF
few,TRBV5-6,TRBJ1-2,ASSYGDSYGYT
-,TRBV11-2,TRBJ1-6,ASSFGRGNSPLH
few,TRBV2,TRBJ2-5,ASSLFWISQETQY
-,TRBV7-9,TRBJ2-7,ASSLGTDSWQY
-,TRBV30,TRBJ1-5,AWSVLRDQPQH
-,TRBV5-6,TRBJ2-3,ASSFDRGDTQY
-,TRBV19,TRBJ2-3,ASSMGPGFVDTQY
-,TRBV9,TRBJ2-3,ASSVAGGLNTQY
few,TRBV11-2,TRBJ2-1,ASSLSGAGSYNEQF
once,TRBV30,TRBJ2-3,AWLGDLSSTDTQY
-,TRBV10-2,TRBJ2-2,ASRSQNTGELF
-,TRBV27,TRBJ1-2,ASKPTDTNYGYT
-,TRBV6-5,TRBJ1-6,ASSLRGNSPLH
-,TRBV10-3,TRBJ2-3,AISDPVAGGPGYTQY
few,TRBV6-5,TRBJ2-3,ASSERGGTDTQY
-,TRBV30,TRBJ1-2,AWTGDYGYT
-,TRBV5-1,TRBJ1-1,ASRSPTRTEAF